This TCR beta chain was sequenced in a study of blood T cell repertoires in COVID-19. This CDR3 spans 16 amino acids. Germline CDR1 SEHNR, CDR2 FQNEAQ (reference sequence). V was clipped by 4 bases and J by 4 bases; unmatched bases: 9. The assay was immunoSEQ multiplex PCR, and TCRdb's table has in-frame clones only and misses some. The sample has about 130,000 clones; around 88% are singletons. This chain links TRBV7-9 with TRBJ2-2; 7 bases fit TRBD2. The sequence was obtained from a man in his fifties with acute or convalescent COVID-19. The sample taken for sequencing was peripheral blood. The CDR3 DNA follows: TGTGCCAGCAGCTCCGCAGCGGGAAAGACCACCGGGGAGCTGTTTTTT. This encodes CASSSAAGKTTGELFF.